The next 14 T cell receptor beta chains were all read from a single sample in a study of blood T cell repertoires in COVID-19. Measured with immunoSEQ multiplex PCR; TCRdb has only the in-frame clones, and not every one. The sample has 200,000 to 300,000 clones, roughly 86% seen once. Sequenced input: peripheral blood. The receptor set was obtained from a woman in her 70s with active or convalescent COVID-19.

The chain employs TRBV10-2 and TRBJ1-1, with 8 bases matching TRBD1. Trimming at V came to 2 bases and at J to 4 bases, leaving 3 bases not matched to a gene. The germline gives CDR1 WSHSY, CDR2 SAAADI. The CDR3 is made up of 14 amino acids. CDR3 in amino acids: CASSEGQGPTEAFF. The CDR3 nucleotides are TGCGCCAGCAGTGAGGGACAGGGTCCCACTGAAGCTTTCTTT.

Here the CDR3 DNA reads TGTGCCAGCAGTTACCCCGCGGGCCGTGGGAGTGGGGCCTACGAGCAGTACTTC. Its translation: CASSYPAGRGSGAYEQYF. The chain uses TRBV6-2 or TRBV6-3 and TRBJ2-7, with D perhaps TRBD2 (5 bases). The CDR3 is 18 residues long. Trimming pared 2 bases from V and 2 bases from J, leaving 22 bases between. Germline loops: CDR1 MNHEY, CDR2 SVGEGT.

The gene calls are TRBV27 and TRBJ1-2, with 8 bases that match TRBD1. Germline CDR1 reads MNHEY; CDR2 reads SMNVEV (reference sequence). The CDR3 is made up of 14 amino acids. Trimming at V came to 4 bases and at J to 8 bases, leaving 9 bases not matched to a gene. Written as DNA, the CDR3 is TGTGCCAGCAGTTCCCCGGACAGGGTAGGCGGCTACACCTTC. Translation: CASSSPDRVGGYTF.

This clone showed up just once. This chain links TRBV15 with TRBJ2-1, with 8 bases lining up with TRBD2. The V segment lost 1 base and the J segment 0 bases; nucleotides outside the gene matches: 26. The germline V gene has CDR1 LNHNV and CDR2 YYDKDF (reference sequence). The CDR3 is 24 residues long. DNA for the CDR3: TGTGCCACCAGCAGAGGAGTAAGTCGGGGGGGGCTCGCAACTCTCCGCAGCTCCTACAATGAGCAGTTCTTC. Amino acid sequence: CATSRGVSRGGLATLRSSYNEQFF.

This chain connects TRBV15 to TRBJ2-2; D remains unclear. With 8 bases removed from V and 4 bases from J, the gap between germline ends came to 17 bases. CDR1 LNHNV and CDR2 YYDKDF come from the germline V gene (reference sequence). This CDR3 comprises 15 residues. CDR3 in DNA: TGTGCCACCTCACTTGCCCCCGGAGCCACCGGGGAGCTGTTTTTT. Translated, it gives CATSLAPGATGELFF.

The CDR3 sequence: CASSLVSQGPTNEKLFF. CDR3 sequence (DNA): TGTGCCAGCAGCCTCGTATCCCAGGGCCCAACTAATGAAAAACTGTTTTTT. The genes are TRBV3-1 (or the pseudogene TRBV3-2) and TRBJ1-4, with D maybe TRBD1 (5 bases). The germline V and J ends were trimmed by 4 bases and 0 bases, with 15 bases remaining between them. Germline V gives CDR1 LGHDT, CDR2 YNNKEL (reference sequence). CDR3 length: 17 amino acids.

A single count supports this clone. The genes are TRBV14 and TRBJ2-2; D is ambiguous. CDR1 SGHDN and CDR2 FVKESK come from the germline V gene. This CDR3 comprises 13 residues. Trimming shortened V by 1 base and J by 6 bases, and 6 bases separated the two germline ends. The CDR3 loop is CASSQVRAGELFF. CDR3 bases: TGTGCCAGCAGCCAAGTCCGGGCCGGGGAGCTGTTTTTT.

This chain uses TRBV6-4 with TRBJ1-4; 8 bases fit TRBD1. The germline V gene has CDR1 MRHNA and CDR2 SNTAGT. The CDR3 runs 14 residues. The V gene end was trimmed by 3 bases and the J gene end by 5 bases; junction bases not matched to a gene: 2. Here the CDR3 reads CASSEQGGNEKLFF. The CDR3 DNA reads TGTGCCAGCAGTGAACAGGGGGGAAATGAAAAACTGTTTTTT.

V is TRBV19 and J is TRBJ1-4; tentative D call: TRBD1 (6 bases). The CDR3 totals 14 residues. CDR1 is LNHDA, CDR2 SQIVND, per germline (reference sequence). V was clipped by 4 bases and J by 0 bases, with 6 bases between them. The CDR3 DNA sequence: TGTGCCAGTAGTAGGACAGCAACTAATGAAAAACTGTTTTTT. It codes for CASSRTATNEKLFF.

The chain is built from TRBV9 and TRBJ1-1; 7 nucleotides agree with TRBD1. The length of the CDR3 is 17 residues. Germline CDR1 reads SGDLS; CDR2 reads YYNGEE. Trimming at V came to 0 bases and at J to 5 bases, leaving 13 bases not matched to a gene. The DNA of the CDR3 is TGTGCCAGCAGCGTAGACGCCGCAGGGGGAATTGTAACTGAAGCTTTCTTT. Its translation: CASSVDAAGGIVTEAFF.

The chain couples TRBV9 to TRBJ1-2; 7 nucleotides line up with TRBD1. The germline V gene encodes CDR1 SGDLS and CDR2 YYNGEE. V gave up 2 bases and J gave up 4 bases; unmatched junction bases: 5. The CDR3 is 14 amino acids. CDR3: CASSVGTEIYGYTF. The CDR3, as DNA: TGTGCCAGCAGCGTCGGGACAGAGATCTATGGCTACACCTTC.

The V and J genes are TRBV7-2 and TRBJ1-4; D is uncertain. The length of the CDR3 is 15 residues. V was pared by 2 bases and J by 8 bases, with 15 bases between. Germline CDR1 and CDR2: SGHTA and FQGNSA. DNA of the CDR3: TGTGCCAGCAGCTTACATCTGAGGAGTTGGGAAAAACTGTTTTTT. It codes for CASSLHLRSWEKLFF.

The chain couples TRBV7-8 to TRBJ2-2, with 9 bases lining up with TRBD1. This CDR3 comprises 17 residues. The J segment lost 7 bases and the V segment lost 1 base, leaving 10 bases of the junction unmatched. Germline lookup yields CDR1 SGHVS and CDR2 FQNEAQ. The CDR3 DNA is TGTGCCAGCAGCTTAGGTAGCACAGGGGGCGCGGTCGGGGAGCTGTTTTTT. Protein: CASSLGSTGGAVGELFF.

V is TRBV19 and J is TRBJ1-2; D unresolved. The CDR3 has 14 residues. Germline-derived CDR1 and CDR2 are LNHDA and SQIVND (reference sequence). V was clipped by 3 bases and J by 7 bases, with 15 bases between them. The CDR3 nucleotides read TGTGCCAGTAGTATCGGAGGAGGAGGCTCTGGCTACACCTTC. Protein sequence: CASSIGGGGSGYTF.